One and the same sample provided the 27 T cell receptor beta chains below, sequenced in a study of early T cells in non-severe SARS-CoV-2 infection. TCRdb processed the 5' RACE reads anew with MiXCR; each CDR3 protein has one entry. The sample has just under 85,000 distinct CDR3 sequences; roughly 10% are singletons. The sample consisted of whole blood, taken at baseline. The source of these receptors is an adult who was a healthcare worker with PCR-confirmed SARS-CoV-2 infection or an uninfected control (not recorded which).

The chain carries TRBV7-2 and TRBJ2-1; 12 bases are a match to TRBD2. Trimming at V came to 6 bases and at J to 8 bases, leaving 14 bases not matched to a gene. Germline V gene sequence: CDR1 SGHTA, CDR2 FQGNSA. This CDR3 has 17 amino acids. The CDR3 nucleotides are TGTGCCAGCAGTCGAATCATCCTAGCGGGAGGGAAGGATGAGCAGTTCTTC. Its protein product is CASSRIILAGGKDEQFF.

V is TRBV2 and J is TRBJ2-3, with 10 positions matching TRBD1. V shed 6 bases and J 5 bases; nucleotides not matched to a gene: 2. Germline CDR1 and CDR2: SNHLY and FYNNEI. The CDR3 runs to 13 residues. The CDR3 reads CASRGTGEDTQYF. The CDR3 DNA reads TGTGCCAGCAGGGGGACAGGGGAAGATACGCAGTATTTT.

This clonotype has a handful of counts. This CDR3 is CASSPRATTGDSYEQYF. The CDR3 coding sequence is TGTGCCAGCAGTCCCCGGGCGACTACGGGGGACTCCTACGAGCAGTACTTC. The chain joins TRBV28 to TRBJ2-7; a weak D match, TRBD2 (6 bases). Germline assignment: CDR1 MDHEN and CDR2 SYDVKM. The ends were cut back, 5 bases at V and 0 bases at J, with 20 bases in the middle. The CDR3 runs 17 residues.

The chain employs TRBV6-6 and TRBJ2-1, with 13 positions matching TRBD2. This CDR3 is 15 amino acids long. Germline V lookup: CDR1 MNHNY, CDR2 SVGAGI (reference sequence). J lost 7 bases, V lost 4 bases, and 4 bases had no gene match. In DNA, the CDR3 is TGTGCCAGCAGTTGGGGACTAGCGGGATGGAATGAGCAGTTCTTC. It encodes CASSWGLAGWNEQFF.

Only a few counts were recorded for this clonotype. J is TRBJ2-1 and V is TRBV11-2; the match to TRBD2 covers 7 bases. Unmatched junction bases numbered 15, after V lost 4 bases and J lost 3 bases. This CDR3 is 18 amino acids long. The germline V gene has CDR1 SGHAT and CDR2 FQNNGV. The CDR3, as DNA: TGTGCCAGCAGCTCGACCGGAGGGCTAGCGGTACGCTACAATGAGCAGTTCTTC. It is translated as CASSSTGGLAVRYNEQFF.

This clonotype came up a few times. The chain couples TRBV4-1 to TRBJ2-2; D may correspond to TRBD1 or TRBD2 (5 bases each). Germline V gene data show CDR1 as MGHRA and CDR2 as YSYEKL. This CDR3 is built from 13 residues. The ends were cut back, 8 bases at V and 3 bases at J, with 10 bases in the middle. CDR3 sequence: CASRGGDTGELFF. The CDR3 DNA sequence: TGCGCCAGCCGGGGCGGCGACACCGGGGAGCTGTTTTTT.

The V and J genes are TRBV5-1 and TRBJ2-1; TRBD1 agrees at 7 bases. CDR3 length equals 15 residues. V dropped 0 bases and J dropped 3; count of bases not matched to a gene: 3. CDR1 and CDR2 from the germline V gene are SGHRS and YFSETQ. CDR3 nucleotides: TGCGCCAGCAGCTTGGCCCAGGGGGACTACAATGAGCAGTTCTTC. It codes for CASSLAQGDYNEQFF.

The genes are TRBV28 and TRBJ2-7; 9 positions match TRBD1. This CDR3 region has 15 residues. Germline CDR1 is MDHEN and CDR2 is SYDVKM. The V segment lost 6 bases and the J segment 6 bases; nucleotides outside the gene matches: 12. DNA of the CDR3: TGTGCCAGCAGGGCTACCGGGACAGGGAAATTCGAGCAGTACTTC. This translates into CASRATGTGKFEQYF.

This clonotype has a count of ten or more. The rearrangement joins TRBV7-8 to TRBJ2-1; a possible D gene is TRBD2 (6 bases). This CDR3 has 15 amino acids. Germline CDR1 SGHVS, CDR2 FQNEAQ. Trimming removed 5 bases at V and 6 bases at J, with 17 bases between. The CDR3 DNA is TGTGCCAGCAGCCTTCCATCAGCGGGTGCCAATGAGCAGTTCTTC. Translation: CASSLPSAGANEQFF.

The sample holds many counts of this clonotype. V usage is TRBV7-9 and J usage is TRBJ1-1, with D uncertain. Germline CDR1 is SEHNR and CDR2 is FQNEAQ (reference sequence). Trimming shortened V by 1 base and J by 6 bases, and 15 bases separated the two germline ends. The CDR3 is 15 residues long. The chain's CDR3 is CASSLGLRSIAEAFF. DNA of the CDR3: TGTGCCAGCAGCTTAGGTCTACGGTCGATAGCTGAAGCTTTCTTT.

Only a few counts were recorded for this clonotype. The V call is TRBV4-1, the J call TRBJ2-5; weak D call: TRBD2 (6 bases). The germline V and J ends were trimmed by 0 bases and 5 bases, with 19 bases remaining between them. The CDR3 has 17 residues. CDR1 and CDR2 (germline): MGHRA, YSYEKL. For the CDR3, the DNA is TGCGCCAGCAGCCAAGACCCTGCGGGATCCGTACGGGAGACCCAGTACTTC. It specifies CASSQDPAGSVRETQYF.

This clonotype has more than one count but fewer than ten. V is TRBV5-4 and J is TRBJ2-6, with 11 bases lining up with TRBD1. The CDR3 has 18 residues. The germline CDR1 and CDR2 sequences are SGHNT and YYREEE (reference sequence). V was clipped by 2 bases and J by 2 bases; unmatched bases: 6. As DNA, the CDR3 is TGTGCCAGCAGCTTCCGGACAGGGGGCGCTACTGGGGCCAACGTCCTGACTTTC. Residues: CASSFRTGGATGANVLTF.

This chain's CDR3 is CSVVGQSGELFF. The CDR3 nucleotides read TGCAGCGTCGTAGGACAGTCCGGGGAGCTGTTTTTT. The V call is TRBV29-1, the J call TRBJ2-2, with D perhaps matching TRBD1 (6 bases). V was clipped by 6 bases and J by 6 bases, with 11 bases between them. The CDR3 consists of 12 residues. CDR1 is SQVTM and CDR2 is ANQGSEA in the germline V gene.

In this sample, this clonotype turned up a few times. This chain links TRBV28 with TRBJ2-3, with unresolved D. Germline assignment: CDR1 MDHEN and CDR2 SYDVKM. The V gene lost 1 base and the J gene lost 1 base, with 9 bases spanning the gap. The length of the CDR3 is 15 residues. The CDR3 spells CASSLSRDGTDTQYF. In nucleotides, the CDR3 is TGTGCCAGCAGTTTATCTCGCGACGGCACAGATACGCAGTATTTT.

The V call is TRBV5-1, the J call TRBJ2-3; 10 nucleotides line up with TRBD1. This CDR3 contains 16 residues. The germline V gene has CDR1 SGHRS and CDR2 YFSETQ. With 0 bases clipped from V and 4 bases from J, the junction kept 5 bases outside the gene matches. CDR3 loop: CASSLGDRGGPDTQYF. CDR3 DNA sequence: TGCGCCAGCAGCTTGGGGGACAGGGGAGGCCCAGATACGCAGTATTTT.

This clonotype occurred many times. The chain joins TRBV29-1 to TRBJ2-3, with 14 bases identical to TRBD2. Looked up from germline, CDR1 is SQVTM and CDR2 is ANQGSEA. The CDR3 extends over 14 amino acids. V shed 3 bases and J 8 bases; nucleotides not matched to a gene: 4. In DNA form, the CDR3 reads TGCAGCGTTGAGATGACTAGCGGGAGGGGTACGCAGTATTTT. Its protein product is CSVEMTSGRGTQYF.

The rearrangement uses TRBV5-4 and TRBJ1-1, with 9 bases identical to TRBD1. Per the germline V gene, CDR1 is SGHNT and CDR2 is YYREEE (reference sequence). After removal of 5 bases from V and 5 bases from J, the junction contained 7 bases not matched to a gene. The CDR3 is 14 residues long. The CDR3 DNA follows: TGTGCCAGCAGGCGACAGGGGGGGGCGACTGAAGCTTTCTTT. Protein product: CASRRQGGATEAFF.

This clonotype has a count of ten or more. V is TRBV29-1 and J is TRBJ2-2, with 7 bases identical to TRBD2. J gave up 6 bases and V 1 base, and 8 bases lay outside the gene matches. This CDR3 spans 15 amino acids. Germline lookup yields CDR1 SQVTM and CDR2 ANQGSEA. As DNA, the CDR3 is TGCAGCGTTGAAGTCGGCGGGAGAGATGCCGGGGAGCTGTTTTTT. Translating gives CSVEVGGRDAGELFF.

This clonotype showed up just a few times. The V call is TRBV5-1, the J call TRBJ2-1; no clear D gene. The CDR3 extends over 15 amino acids. V was shortened by 2 bases and J by 0 bases, with 9 bases between the two germline ends. Germline values: CDR1 SGHRS, CDR2 YFSETQ. DNA for the CDR3: TGCGCCAGCAGCTTCACAGCTACCTCCTACAATGAGCAGTTCTTC. Protein sequence: CASSFTATSYNEQFF.

The rearrangement uses TRBV7-2 and TRBJ2-7; 7 bases line up with TRBD2. With 2 bases clipped from V and 0 bases from J, the junction kept 7 bases outside the gene matches. This CDR3 contains 16 residues. CDR1 is SGHTA, CDR2 FQGNSA, per germline. The CDR3: CASSLSPAGSSYEQYF. The CDR3 DNA follows: TGTGCCAGCAGCTTAAGTCCAGCGGGGAGCTCCTACGAGCAGTACTTC.

The rearrangement links TRBV12-5 to TRBJ2-1; 13 bases fit TRBD2. This CDR3 has 15 amino acids. Germline CDR1 is LGHNT and CDR2 is FRNRAP. V lost 5 bases to trimming and J lost 8 bases; unmatched junction nucleotides: 6. The chain's CDR3 is CASGALAGGFHEQFF. CDR3 in DNA: TGTGCTAGTGGTGCACTAGCGGGAGGGTTCCATGAGCAGTTCTTC.

The J gene is TRBJ1-5, the V gene TRBV12-3 or TRBV12-4; D is ambiguous. Trimming pared 5 bases from V and 5 bases from J, leaving 10 bases between. This CDR3 has 13 amino acids. CDR3: CASSAERDQPQHF. In DNA form, the CDR3 reads TGTGCCAGCAGTGCGGAGCGAGATCAGCCCCAGCATTTT.

The chain links TRBV10-1 to TRBJ2-7, with a possible D match to TRBD2 (5 bases). CDR3 size: 13 residues. Trimming cost V 4 bases and J 7 bases, with 14 bases left between them. Looked up from germline, CDR1 is WNHNN and CDR2 is SYGVQD (reference sequence). The CDR3 region is CASSAGILSEQYF. CDR3 sequence (DNA): TGCGCCAGCAGTGCCGGGATCCTTTCTGAGCAGTACTTC.

This clonotype appeared many times. In DNA form, the CDR3 reads TGTGCCAGCAGTGGGACAGGGGGCTTTCAGCCCCAGCATTTT. This translates into CASSGTGGFQPQHF. V gene TRBV25-1 combines with J gene TRBJ1-5; 11 bases line up with TRBD1. CDR1 and CDR2 from the germline V gene are MGHDK and SYGVNS. The CDR3 loop spans 14 amino acids. J lost 6 bases, V lost 4 bases, and 2 bases had no gene match.

A few counts support this clonotype. V gene TRBV29-1 combines with J gene TRBJ2-2; the D gene could be TRBD1 or TRBD2 (5 bases each). Germline V gives CDR1 SQVTM, CDR2 ANQGSEA. V lost 6 bases and J lost 6, with 17 bases in between. There are 14 residues in the CDR3. Here the CDR3 reads CSVFFTGAAGELFF. The CDR3 bases are TGCAGCGTATTTTTTACCGGGGCGGCCGGGGAGCTGTTTTTT.

This clonotype was seen a few times. This chain uses TRBV10-3 with TRBJ2-3, with D perhaps matching TRBD1 (6 bases). CDR3 length: 15 residues. CDR1 is ENHRY and CDR2 is SYGVKD in the germline V gene. Trimming pared 4 bases from V and 1 base from J, leaving 12 bases between. The CDR3 DNA is TGTGCCATCAGTGCCGACAGGCGAGGCACAGATACGCAGTATTTT. Encoded protein: CAISADRRGTDTQYF.

This clonotype was observed many times. The chain combines TRBV3-1 with TRBJ1-3; maybe TRBD1 (5 bases). The CDR3 is 13 amino acids. Germline-derived CDR1 and CDR2 are LGHDT and YNNKEL (reference sequence). Trimming left V 4 bases short and J 4 bases short, with 8 bases between. The CDR3 reads CASSRPGGNTIYF. The CDR3 DNA reads TGTGCCAGCAGCCGGCCAGGGGGAAACACCATATATTTT.